This TCR beta chain emerged from a study of cytomegalovirus exposure and HLA in healthy donors. Use of 60 Vbeta and 13 Jbeta primers characterized the PCR. Only in-frame clones appear in the TCRdb table, and some are missing; sequencing was by immunoSEQ multiplex PCR. The sample consists of 85,000 to 100,000 clones, 55% to 75% of them appearing once. This CDR3 has 14 amino acids. V was clipped by 4 bases and J by 2 bases; unmatched bases: 4. The germline CDR1 and CDR2 sequences are SGHNT and YYREEE (reference sequence). Findings of the study overall: Further analysis, carried out later, found HLA-associated TCR beta chains more clonally expanded than equally common other chains.

As to this clone: No antigen is known for it.

The sequencing sample was made of PBMCs. The J gene is TRBJ2-3, the V gene TRBV5-4; 7 nucleotides align to TRBD1. The receptor was derived from a man between 60 and 75 years old in good health and CMV-seronegative. The CDR3 nucleotides read TGTGCCAGCAGCCCCGGGACAGCCACAGATACGCAGTATTTT. Amino acid sequence: CASSPGTATDTQYF.